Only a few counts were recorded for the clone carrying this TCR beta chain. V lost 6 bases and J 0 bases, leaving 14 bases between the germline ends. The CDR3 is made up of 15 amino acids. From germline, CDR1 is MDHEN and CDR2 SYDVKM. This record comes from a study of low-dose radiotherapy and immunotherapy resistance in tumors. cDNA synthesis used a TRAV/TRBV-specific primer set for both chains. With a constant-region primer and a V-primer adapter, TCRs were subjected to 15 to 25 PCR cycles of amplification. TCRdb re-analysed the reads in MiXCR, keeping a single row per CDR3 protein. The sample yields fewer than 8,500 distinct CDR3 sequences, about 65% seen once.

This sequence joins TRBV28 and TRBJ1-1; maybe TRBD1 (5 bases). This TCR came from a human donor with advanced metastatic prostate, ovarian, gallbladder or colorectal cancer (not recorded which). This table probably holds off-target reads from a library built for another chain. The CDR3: CASREAGSLNTEAFF. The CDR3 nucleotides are TGTGCCAGCAGAGAAGCAGGGTCCCTGAACACTGAAGCTTTCTTT.